These T cell receptor beta chains were read from a single sample in a study of T cell repertoires in cytomegalovirus infection. TCRdb analysed the reads with MiXCR anew, one entry per CDR3 protein. Among roughly 100,000 distinct CDR3 sequences, roughly 40% were seen once, and the ten largest hold around 74%. The antigens of these receptors remain unknown. This sample comprised CD8+ T cells from cultured PBMCs, obtained from culture after CMV antigen stimulation. These receptor sequences come from a human donor in good health (CMV status not recorded). Some clones in this sample may be carry-over from other donors' samples. The CDR3 runs from the conserved cysteine through the conserved F or W. The order of the fields is J gene, clone size, D gene, V gene, CDR3 DNA, CDR3 protein. D genes are given only for firm matches. Part of the rows lack a size; the others show once, few, many or a class for expanded clones.

TRBJ2-2	NA	NA	TRBV2	TGTGCCAGCGGAGAGTGGGCCGGGGAGCTGTTTTTT	CASGEWAGELFF
TRBJ2-1	NA	TRBD1	TRBV7-6	TGTGCCAGCAGCTTAGCAGCCCCGGGGACAGGGGGGGGATCCTACAATGAGCAGTTCTTC	CASSLAAPGTGGGSYNEQFF
TRBJ1-1	NA	NA	TRBV19	TGTGCCAGTAAATCAACGTCTTACCTCAACACTGAAGCTTTCTTT	CASKSTSYLNTEAFF
TRBJ2-1	few	NA	TRBV29-1	TGCAGCGTTGAAGCGTTCGGGATTAGCTCCTACAATGAGCAGTTCTTC	CSVEAFGISSYNEQFF
TRBJ1-1	few	NA	TRBV9	TGTGCCAGCAGCGGAGGGCCGGACGGCGGAGCTTTCTTT	CASSGGPDGGAFF
TRBJ2-2	NA	TRBD1	TRBV12-3/TRBV12-4	TGTGCCAGCAGTCCCGGACAGGGTTTCGACACCGGGGAGCTGTTTTTT	CASSPGQGFDTGELFF
TRBJ2-7	few	TRBD2	TRBV2	TGTGCCAGCAGGGACCGGGACTACCTAACCTACGAGCAGTACTTC	CASRDRDYLTYEQYF
TRBJ2-7	few	NA	TRBV7-9	TGTGCCAGCACCCCGGCGGGGATTCACTACGAGCAGTACTTC	CASTPAGIHYEQYF
TRBJ1-1	few	NA	TRBV24-1	TGTGCCGTCGGGTCCTGGGACACTGAAGCTTTCTTT	CAVGSWDTEAFF
TRBJ1-1	many	NA	TRBV6-2/TRBV6-3	TGTGCCAGCACCCACGGCCAGCTGAACACTGAAGCTTTCTTT	CASTHGQLNTEAFF
TRBJ1-3	many	NA	TRBV2	TGTGCCAGCAGTTCCGGGTCCCCTGGCTCTGGAAACACCATATATTTT	CASSSGSPGSGNTIYF
TRBJ2-1	NA	TRBD2	TRBV7-9	TGTGCCAGCAGCACTTCTAGCGGGGGGCCCCCCTACAATGAGCAGTTCTTC	CASSTSSGGPPYNEQFF
TRBJ2-1	NA	NA	TRBV24-1	TGTGCCACCAGTGTGAACAATGAGCAGTTCTTC	CATSVNNEQFF
TRBJ2-3	NA	NA	TRBV15	TGTGCCACCAGCAGAGATCGGACGGCAGATACGCAGTATTTT	CATSRDRTADTQYF
TRBJ1-6	NA	TRBD1	TRBV28	TGTGCCAGCAGTTTCATGGGACAGGGCGACAATTCACCCCTCCACTTT	CASSFMGQGDNSPLHF
TRBJ1-2	NA	NA	TRBV7-9	TGTGCCAGCAGCCAGCTGTCCACCCTTGGGGGCTACACCTTC	CASSQLSTLGGYTF
TRBJ2-3	NA	TRBD2	TRBV4-1	TGCGCCAGCAGCCAAGCACAGCGGGGTGGAGGGAATACGCAGTATTTT	CASSQAQRGGGNTQYF
TRBJ2-5	many	TRBD2	TRBV7-2	TGTGCCAGCAGCCAACTAGCGGGGACCCAAGAGACCCAGTACTTC	CASSQLAGTQETQYF
TRBJ1-4	NA	NA	TRBV28	TGTGCCAGCAGTTTATTAGGTGGCCTCTTCTCCCCCACAACTAATGAAAAACTGTTTTTT	CASSLLGGLFSPTTNEKLFF
TRBJ2-3	NA	TRBD2	TRBV6-6	TGTGCCAGCAGTTACGAACCTCCTTCTAGCGGGGCCATCCCCACAGATACGCAGTATTTT	CASSYEPPSSGAIPTDTQYF
TRBJ1-6	NA	NA	TRBV5-6	TGTGCCAGCAGCTTTTATCAGTCTAATTCACCCCTCCACTTT	CASSFYQSNSPLHF
TRBJ1-6	NA	NA	TRBV5-6	TGTGCCAGCAGCTTGTACCCTTCACCCCTCCACTTT	CASSLYPSPLHF
TRBJ1-2	few	NA	TRBV5-4	TGTGCCAGCAGCTCGGACGGGCCTAAGGGCTACACCTTC	CASSSDGPKGYTF
TRBJ1-1	few	NA	TRBV7-3	TGTGCCAGCAGCCCCGCCCCGGTGGACACTGAAGCTTTCTTT	CASSPAPVDTEAFF
TRBJ2-5	NA	NA	TRBV24-1	TGTGCCACCAGTGACTCCTTTGTTGTCGAGACCCAGTACTTC	CATSDSFVVETQYF
TRBJ2-2	few	TRBD2	TRBV7-8	TGTGCCAGCAGACCTATTATAGGGAGGGCCGGGGAGCTGTTTTTT	CASRPIIGRAGELFF
TRBJ2-1	NA	TRBD2	TRBV28	TGTGCCAGCAGTTTTCCAGAGAGCGGGGGCCTCTCCTACAATGAGCAGTTCTTC	CASSFPESGGLSYNEQFF
TRBJ2-3	NA	NA	TRBV19	TGTGCCAGTAATGTCCAGATTACAGATACGCAGTATTTT	CASNVQITDTQYF
TRBJ1-1	NA	NA	TRBV9	TGTGCCAGCAGCCCTGGCAAGGGGGGCCCCCTTAACACTGAAGCTTTCTTT	CASSPGKGGPLNTEAFF
TRBJ2-2	NA	NA	TRBV5-6	TGTGCCAGCAGCTTTTGGAGCACCGGGGAGCTGTTTTTT	CASSFWSTGELFF
TRBJ2-1	few	NA	TRBV5-6	TGTGCCAGCAGCTCGCCCAGGGCCTCCTACAATGAGCAGTTCTTC	CASSSPRASYNEQFF
TRBJ1-1	few	TRBD1	TRBV6-5	TGTGCCAGCAGGGCCGGGACAGGGGTAATTGAAGCTTTCTTT	CASRAGTGVIEAFF
TRBJ2-7	few	NA	TRBV12-3/TRBV12-4	TGTGCCAGCAGTTTCGGCGGGACCTACGAGCAGTACTTC	CASSFGGTYEQYF
TRBJ2-1	NA	TRBD2	TRBV20-1	TGCAGTGCTTTGGGCGGGGGGTTCTACAATGAGCAGTTCTTC	CSALGGGFYNEQFF
TRBJ2-7	NA	NA	TRBV4-1	TGCGCCAGCAGCTACAGCTATTTTAGCTCCTACGAGCAGTACTTC	CASSYSYFSSYEQYF
TRBJ2-1	many	TRBD1	TRBV29-1	TGCAGCGTTGAAGGGCTCGGACAGGTATACAATGAGCAGTTCTTC	CSVEGLGQVYNEQFF
TRBJ1-2	many	NA	TRBV6-1	TGTGCCAGCAGATCACGGGGGACAAATGGCTACACCTTC	CASRSRGTNGYTF
TRBJ2-1	few	NA	TRBV27	TGTGCCAGCAGTTTATGGGCCAATGGGGTACATTATGGAGGATACAATGAGCAGTTCTTC	CASSLWANGVHYGGYNEQFF
TRBJ1-1	NA	NA	TRBV6-6	TGTGCCAGCAGTTACCTGACAGGTGTAGACACTGAAGCTTTCTTT	CASSYLTGVDTEAFF
TRBJ1-2	NA	TRBD1	TRBV11-2	TGTGCCAGCAGCCCCGGACAGGGCCGCGTCTATGGCTACACCTTC	CASSPGQGRVYGYTF
TRBJ1-1	NA	NA	TRBV11-2	TGTGCCAGCAGCTTAGAGTTTCGCATGAACACTGAAGCTTTCTTT	CASSLEFRMNTEAFF
TRBJ2-5	NA	NA	TRBV24-1	TGTGCCACCAGTGATTCCCCTCCTGAGACCCAGTACTTC	CATSDSPPETQYF
TRBJ1-2	NA	TRBD1	TRBV7-2	TGTGCCAGCAGCTTAGGGGGGACAGGGGATATCTATGGCTACACCTTC	CASSLGGTGDIYGYTF
TRBJ2-7	many	TRBD2	TRBV7-6	TGTGCCAGCAGCTTCACTAGCGAGGGCAACGAGCAGTACTTC	CASSFTSEGNEQYF
TRBJ1-1	NA	TRBD1	TRBV7-9	TGTGCCAGCAGCTTTCAACAGGGGCAGGGGAACACTGAAGCTTTCTTT	CASSFQQGQGNTEAFF
TRBJ2-7	NA	TRBD2	TRBV6-2/TRBV6-3	TGTGCCAGCAGTGAAATACTAGCGGGGCTCGAGCAGTACTTC	CASSEILAGLEQYF
TRBJ2-7	NA	TRBD2	TRBV20-1	TGCAGTGCTAGAGATCCACTAGCGGGGTCCTACGAGCAGTACTTC	CSARDPLAGSYEQYF
TRBJ2-1	NA	NA	TRBV30	TGTGCCGCCTCCAGGGGTCCGTTCGGTGAGCAGTTCTTC	CAASRGPFGEQFF
TRBJ1-6	NA	NA	TRBV20-1	TGCAGTGCTAGAGATTTCCGGTCTACCACCCTCCACTTT	CSARDFRSTTLHF
TRBJ1-5	NA	NA	TRBV28	TGTGCCAGCAAGATACGTCAACAGCCCCAGCATTTT	CASKIRQQPQHF
TRBJ1-1	NA	NA	TRBV6-4	TGTGCCAGCAGTGGATATAGAGGTGAAGCTTTCTTT	CASSGYRGEAFF
TRBJ1-1	few	TRBD1	TRBV2	TGTGCCAGCAGCGTGACAGGGGGCACTGAAGCTTTCTTT	CASSVTGGTEAFF
TRBJ2-1	NA	TRBD2	TRBV2	TGTGCCAGCAGTGTACCGGGGGGCAATGAGCAGTTCTTC	CASSVPGGNEQFF